The rows below give T cell receptor beta chains drawn from one sample of a study of T-cell reconstitution after alpha-beta-depleted transplantation in children. TCRdb fed the PCR reads into MiXCR, producing one record per CDR3 protein. The data show around 250,000 distinct CDR3 sequences, approximately 9.6% seen once. This sample comprised PBMCs from the stem cell graft donor, obtained from the stem cell graft. The receptor source for this set is a human donor who donated a stem cell graft to a child with SCID. Both conserved end residues are part of each CDR3. A D gene is named only where the DNA matches it firmly. A row's size may be missing; if present it is once, few, many or a size class.

v_gene	d_gene	j_gene	abundance	len	CDR3nt	CDR3aa
TRBV6-2/TRBV6-3	NA	TRBJ2-5	few	13	TGTGCCAGCAGTTACGGAGCGAAAGAGACCCAGTACTTC	CASSYGAKETQYF
TRBV10-3	NA	TRBJ1-4	few	14	TGTGCCATCAGTGAACCCATACTAGGTGAAAAACTGTTTTTT	CAISEPILGEKLFF
TRBV18	NA	TRBJ2-7	few	13	TGTGCCAGCTCACGTCCCCCAACGGTCGAGCAGTACTTC	CASSRPPTVEQYF
TRBV29-1	TRBD2	TRBJ2-7	many	14	TGCAGCGTTGCGGGACTAGCGGGACGCTACGAGCAGTACTTC	CSVAGLAGRYEQYF
TRBV10-3	TRBD1	TRBJ2-1	few	15	TGTGCCATCAGTGCCGGACAGGGGGATGTGGGTGAGCAGTTCTTC	CAISAGQGDVGEQFF
TRBV29-1	NA	TRBJ1-3	NA	13	TGCAGCGCCCAAATCACCTCTGGAAACACCATATATTTT	CSAQITSGNTIYF
TRBV7-9	NA	TRBJ2-7	few	15	TGTGCCAGCACCGTAGGGGGGGATAGAGAATACGAGCAGTACTTC	CASTVGGDREYEQYF
TRBV20-1	NA	TRBJ1-4	few	14	TGCAGTGCTAGCGGGCGGACCAATAATGAAAAACTGTTTTTT	CSASGRTNNEKLFF
TRBV5-1	TRBD2	TRBJ2-3	NA	17	TGCGCCAGCAGCTTGGTGGTAGCGGGGGGGCCGACAGATACGCAGTATTTT	CASSLVVAGGPTDTQYF
TRBV12-3/TRBV12-4	NA	TRBJ1-1	few	13	TGTGCCAGCACCGGCCGGGATGGGACTGAAGCTTTCTTT	CASTGRDGTEAFF
TRBV29-1	NA	TRBJ1-5	NA	13	TGCAGCGTCGGGCCCAAGGGAGATCAGCCCCAGCATTTT	CSVGPKGDQPQHF
TRBV18	NA	TRBJ2-7	NA	16	TGTGCCAGCTCACCTTTTCCGGTAGCAGGGGCCTACGAGCAGTACTTC	CASSPFPVAGAYEQYF
TRBV29-1	NA	TRBJ2-2	few	13	TGCAGCGTTGTCTCTGTTAACACCGGGGAGCTGTTTTTT	CSVVSVNTGELFF
TRBV3-1	TRBD1	TRBJ2-3	few	16	TGTGCCAGCAGCTATGGACAGGGGGTTCGATTTGGTACGCAGTATTTT	CASSYGQGVRFGTQYF
TRBV10-2	TRBD1	TRBJ2-5	NA	15	TGCGCCAGCAGCGTAGGGACAGGGGGTCCAGAGACCCAGTACTTC	CASSVGTGGPETQYF
TRBV20-1	NA	TRBJ1-3	few	13	TGCAGTGCTAGTCCCAGTTTTGGAAACACCATATATTTT	CSASPSFGNTIYF
TRBV10-1	NA	TRBJ1-1	NA	13	TGCGCCAGCAGTGCAAACAGGGACACTGAAGCTTTCTTT	CASSANRDTEAFF
TRBV2	TRBD1	TRBJ2-1	few	14	TGTGCCAGCAGTGAGGGACAGATCAAGAATGAGCAGTTCTTC	CASSEGQIKNEQFF
TRBV29-1	NA	TRBJ2-3	few	12	TGCAGCGTTGAAATGGGCACAGATACGCAGTATTTT	CSVEMGTDTQYF
TRBV27	NA	TRBJ2-7	few	14	TGTGCCAGCGGGGAAGTTGGACGGAGCTACGAGCAGTACTTC	CASGEVGRSYEQYF
TRBV20-1	NA	TRBJ2-3	NA	12	TGCAGTGCGGAGTGTGGGGGGGATACGCAGTATTTT	CSAECGGDTQYF
TRBV6-1	NA	TRBJ2-7	NA	14	TGTGCCAGCAGTGTAGAGTTTGGATTATACGAGCAGTACTTC	CASSVEFGLYEQYF
TRBV5-1	NA	TRBJ2-1	NA	15	TGCGCCAGCAGCTTGGCTCCCCTTTCCTACAATGAGCAGTTCTTC	CASSLAPLSYNEQFF
TRBV7-7	NA	TRBJ2-3	few	13	TGTGCCAGCAGCTTAGAATTTCTAGATACGCAGTATTTT	CASSLEFLDTQYF
TRBV5-6	NA	TRBJ1-5	few	14	TGTGCCAGCAGCTTTCAGCCAGGGGATCAGCCCCAGCATTTT	CASSFQPGDQPQHF
TRBV3-1	NA	TRBJ2-1	NA	16	TGTGCCAGCAGCCAAGCCCCGTACAAAGTCTTCGATGAGCAGTTCTTC	CASSQAPYKVFDEQFF
TRBV24-1	NA	TRBJ1-1	many	12	TGTGCCACCAGGGAACCCATATCGGAAGCTTTCTTT	CATREPISEAFF
TRBV5-1	TRBD1	TRBJ2-7	few	14	TGCGCCAGCTCCGAAGACAGGGTCTCCTACGAGCAGTACTTC	CASSEDRVSYEQYF
TRBV29-1	NA	TRBJ2-5	NA	12	TGCAGCGTTGAGGAGGGGGCTGAGACCCAGTACTTC	CSVEEGAETQYF
TRBV2	TRBD1	TRBJ2-3	NA	16	TGTGCCAGCAGTAATAGGACAGGGGGGAGCACAGATACGCAGTATTTT	CASSNRTGGSTDTQYF
TRBV5-1	NA	TRBJ1-1	many	13	TGCGCCAGCAGCCGAGACAAGACCACTGAAGCTTTCTTT	CASSRDKTTEAFF
TRBV10-3	TRBD2	TRBJ2-7	few	14	TGTGCCATCAGCTCACTAGCGGGGGCCTACGAGCAGTACTTC	CAISSLAGAYEQYF
TRBV10-3	NA	TRBJ1-4	few	14	TGTGCCATCAGTGTGACAGAGGCAGGTGAAAAACTGTTTTTT	CAISVTEAGEKLFF
TRBV20-1	TRBD2	TRBJ2-7	NA	14	TGCAGTGCTAGACAGACTAGCGGGGGCTACGAGCAGTACTTC	CSARQTSGGYEQYF
TRBV12-3/TRBV12-4	NA	TRBJ2-2	NA	13	TGTGCCAGCAGACGATCGAACACCGGGGAGCTGTTTTTT	CASRRSNTGELFF
TRBV12-3/TRBV12-4	NA	TRBJ2-1	many	13	TGTGCCAGCCGCCAGCTGGGTCCCGATGAGCAGTTCTTC	CASRQLGPDEQFF
TRBV5-5	NA	TRBJ2-2	NA	13	TGTGCCAGCGAAGGTCCGAACACCGGGGAGCTGTTTTTT	CASEGPNTGELFF